These 16 T cell receptor beta chains came from one sample sequenced in a study of cytomegalovirus exposure and HLA in healthy donors. PCR employed 60 Vbeta and 13 Jbeta primers. The data were produced by immunoSEQ multiplex PCR, yet TCRdb's version contains in-frame clones alone and is incomplete. The table includes about 200,000 clones, roughly 68% detected once. The sample was PBMCs. These receptors all come from a woman aged 25 to 45 in good health and CMV-seronegative.

CDR3 sequence: CASSAGQGFMNTEAFF. CDR3 nucleotide sequence: TGTGCCAGCAGCGCAGGACAGGGATTTATGAACACTGAAGCTTTCTTT. The chain combines TRBV11-2 with TRBJ1-1; 8 bases agree with TRBD1. V gave up 5 bases and J gave up 0 bases; unmatched junction bases: 8. Germline V lookup: CDR1 SGHAT, CDR2 FQNNGV. This CDR3 region has 16 residues.

The J gene is TRBJ2-4, the V gene TRBV5-4, with 11 bases matching TRBD2. This CDR3 spans 19 amino acids. Germline CDR1 reads SGHNT; CDR2 reads YYREEE (reference sequence). Trimming took 3 bases from V and 0 from J; bases not matched to a gene: 11. The CDR3 DNA reads TGTGCCAGCAGCTCCAGGACTAGCGGGTCTACCTTAGCCAAAAACATTCAGTACTTC. The encoded protein is CASSSRTSGSTLAKNIQYF.

The CDR3 loop reads CASSEGRGNSPLHF. The DNA of the CDR3 is TGTGCCAGCAGTGAGGGCAGGGGTAATTCACCCCTCCACTTT. The V and J genes are TRBV6-4 and TRBJ1-6; possible D gene TRBD1, 6 bases. The CDR3 sequence is 14 residues long. V lost 3 bases and J 6 bases, leaving 9 bases between the germline ends. Germline values: CDR1 MRHNA, CDR2 SNTAGT.

The chain combines TRBV10-1 with TRBJ1-1, with 7 bases matching TRBD1. The CDR3 is made up of 13 amino acids. The V gene end was trimmed by 5 bases and the J gene end by 5 bases; junction bases not matched to a gene: 5. Looked up from germline, CDR1 is WNHNN and CDR2 is SYGVQD (reference sequence). The chain's CDR3 is CASSRGRRTEAFF. The CDR3 nucleotides are TGCGCCAGCAGTAGGGGGCGACGGACTGAAGCTTTCTTT.

V and J are TRBV29-1 and TRBJ2-7, with 9 bases lining up with TRBD1. The CDR3 covers 14 residues. Germline V gene sequence: CDR1 SQVTM, CDR2 ANQGSEA. V dropped 6 bases and J dropped 7; count of bases not matched to a gene: 13. The DNA of the CDR3 is TGCAGCGTGGCCGGGACAGGGTGGAGCAGGGAGCAGTACTTC. Translating gives CSVAGTGWSREQYF.

The CDR3: CASRRGQLNTEAFF. For the CDR3, the DNA is TGTGCCAGCAGGAGGGGACAGCTGAACACTGAAGCTTTCTTT. The chain joins TRBV6-1 to TRBJ1-1; 7 nucleotides align to TRBD1. The CDR3 spans 14 residues. The germline V gene has CDR1 MNHNS and CDR2 SASEGT. The V gene end was trimmed by 6 bases and the J gene end by 0 bases; junction bases not matched to a gene: 4.

This clone occurred a few times. The rearrangement joins TRBV18 to TRBJ1-4, with 9 bases aligning to TRBD1. Trimming removed 3 bases from V and 1 base from J; junction bases left unmatched: 6. The germline gives CDR1 KGHSH, CDR2 LQKENI. The CDR3 sequence is 17 residues long. CDR3 DNA: TGTGCCAGCTCACCTCGAACGACAGGGGGAACTAATGAAAAACTGTTTTTT. It codes for CASSPRTTGGTNEKLFF.

This chain uses TRBV5-1 with TRBJ2-3; the D is unclear. Trimming removed 1 base at V and 0 bases at J, with 6 bases between. The CDR3 runs to 14 residues. Germline V gives CDR1 SGHRS, CDR2 YFSETQ. The CDR3 loop is CASSLQVSTDTQYF. CDR3 DNA: TGCGCCAGCAGCTTGCAGGTTAGCACAGATACGCAGTATTTT.

The chain joins TRBV2 to TRBJ1-2; TRBD1 is a possible D gene (5 bases). V was trimmed by 4 bases and J by 4 bases, leaving 10 bases between them. The CDR3 runs 13 residues. Germline assignment: CDR1 SNHLY and CDR2 FYNNEI. The CDR3, as DNA: TGTGCCAGCAGTGCAGGCAGGGCCTATGGCTACACCTTC. Its translation: CASSAGRAYGYTF.

A few counts support this clone. The genes are TRBV2 and TRBJ2-1, with D tentatively TRBD1 (6 bases). Germline CDR1 and CDR2: SNHLY and FYNNEI. V lost 5 bases to trimming and J lost 0 bases, with 8 bases between them. The CDR3 runs 14 residues. The CDR3 here is CASSMDSSYNEQFF. CDR3 coding DNA: TGTGCCAGCAGTATGGACAGCTCCTACAATGAGCAGTTCTTC.

The V gene is TRBV6-1, the J gene TRBJ2-7; no reliable D call. Germline V gene data show CDR1 as MNHNS and CDR2 as SASEGT. This CDR3 is built from 14 residues. The V end was cut by 3 bases, the J end by 2 bases, with 11 bases between. Here the CDR3 reads CASSDPRRTYEQYF. The CDR3 coding sequence is TGTGCCAGCAGTGACCCCAGGCGCACCTACGAGCAGTACTTC.

This chain uses TRBV5-6 with TRBJ2-7; maybe TRBD2 (5 bases). CDR1 is SGHDT, CDR2 YYEEEE, per germline. CDR3 length equals 15 residues. Trimming removed 0 bases from V and 0 bases from J, with 10 bases in between. CDR3: CASSLGLISSYEQYF. CDR3 in DNA: TGTGCCAGCAGCTTGGGACTAATAAGCTCCTACGAGCAGTACTTC.

A word on this clone: The junction departs from the called germline gene at one end, perhaps through a read error. V gene TRBV11-2 combines with J gene TRBJ2-1; D possibly corresponds to TRBD2 (9 bases). Germline CDR1 is SGHAT and CDR2 is FQNNGV. This CDR3 has 12 amino acids. The CDR3 coding sequence is TGTGCCAGCAGCTTGGACAGGGAGCGGGGGGTCTTC. Protein: CASSLDRERGVF.

The J gene is TRBJ1-2, the V gene TRBV6-1, with 10 bases that match TRBD1. Trimming at V came to 0 bases and at J to 9 bases, leaving 7 bases not matched to a gene. The V gene's germline CDR1 is MNHNS and CDR2 SASEGT. The CDR3 totals 15 residues. CDR3 in DNA: TGTGCCAGCAGTGAAGCGGGGCGACAGGGGGCAAGCTACACCTTC. This translates into CASSEAGRQGASYTF.

On this clone itself: Other DNA sequences in this sample translate to the same CDR3. V is TRBV18 and J is TRBJ2-1, with 8 bases lining up with TRBD2. This CDR3 contains 14 residues. Germline CDR1 and CDR2: KGHSH and LQKENI. V lost 8 bases to trimming and J lost 1 base; unmatched junction nucleotides: 4. DNA of the CDR3: TGTGCCAGCAGCGCGGGGGGTTCCTACAATGAGCAGTTCTTC. Translation gives CASSAGGSYNEQFF.

The rearrangement uses TRBV11-2 and TRBJ1-1; the match to TRBD1 covers 8 bases. The CDR3 totals 12 residues. J was trimmed by 7 bases and V by 5 bases; bases with no gene match: 3. The germline V gene has CDR1 SGHAT and CDR2 FQNNGV. In nucleotides, the CDR3 is TGTGCCAGCAGCGAAACAGGGGGTGAAGCTTTCTTT. It translates to CASSETGGEAFF.